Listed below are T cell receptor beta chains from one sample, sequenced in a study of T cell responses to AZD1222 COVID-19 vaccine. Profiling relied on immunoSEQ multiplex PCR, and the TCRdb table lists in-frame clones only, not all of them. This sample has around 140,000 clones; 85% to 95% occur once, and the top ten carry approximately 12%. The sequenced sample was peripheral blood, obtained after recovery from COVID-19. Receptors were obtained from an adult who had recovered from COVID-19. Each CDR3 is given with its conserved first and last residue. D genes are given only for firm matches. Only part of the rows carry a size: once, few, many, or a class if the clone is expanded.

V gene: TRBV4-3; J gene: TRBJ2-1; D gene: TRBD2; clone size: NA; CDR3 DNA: TGCGCCAGCAGCCAAGAAACAAGCGGGAGTTCCTACAATGAGCAGTTCTTC; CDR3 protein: CASSQETSGSSYNEQFF
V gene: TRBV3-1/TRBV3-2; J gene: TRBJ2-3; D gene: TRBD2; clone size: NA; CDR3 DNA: TGTGCCAGCAGCCGGGCGGGAGGCCACACAGATACGCAGTATTTT; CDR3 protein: CASSRAGGHTDTQYF
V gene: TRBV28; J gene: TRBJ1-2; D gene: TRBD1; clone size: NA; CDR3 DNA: TGTGCCAGCAGTTACACAGGGGTGAACTATGGCTACACCTTC; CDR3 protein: CASSYTGVNYGYTF
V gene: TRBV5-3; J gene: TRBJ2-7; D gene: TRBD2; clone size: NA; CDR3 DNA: TGTGCCAGAAGCGTCACTCCGGGACTAAAAGTTACCTACGAGCAGTACTTC; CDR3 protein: CARSVTPGLKVTYEQYF
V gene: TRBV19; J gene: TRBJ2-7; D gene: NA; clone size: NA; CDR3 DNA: TGTGCCAGTAGTCGTCTGGGGGGACCCTACGAGCAGTACTTC; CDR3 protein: CASSRLGGPYEQYF
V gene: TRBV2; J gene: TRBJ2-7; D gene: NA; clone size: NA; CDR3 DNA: TGTGCCAGCAGTGAGAGGGAATACTACGAGCAGTACTTC; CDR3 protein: CASSEREYYEQYF
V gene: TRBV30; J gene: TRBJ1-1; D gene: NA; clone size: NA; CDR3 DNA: TGTGCCTGGAGTGTTTCATTGGAGGGGCAAACTGAAGCTTTCTTT; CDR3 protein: CAWSVSLEGQTEAFF
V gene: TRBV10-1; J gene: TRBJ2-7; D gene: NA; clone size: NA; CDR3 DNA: TGCGCCAGCATCAAGAGGACCTACGAGCAGTACTTC; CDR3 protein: CASIKRTYEQYF
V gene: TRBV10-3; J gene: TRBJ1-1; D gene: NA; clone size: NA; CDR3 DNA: TGTGCCATCAGTGAGTCGGGGGAGGGACTGAACACTGAAGCTTTCTTT; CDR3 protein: CAISESGEGLNTEAFF
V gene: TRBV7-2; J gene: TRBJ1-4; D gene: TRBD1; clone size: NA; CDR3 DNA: TGTGCCAGCAGCCCCCGGGGGACAGGGTCTACTAATGAAAAACTGTTTTTT; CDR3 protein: CASSPRGTGSTNEKLFF
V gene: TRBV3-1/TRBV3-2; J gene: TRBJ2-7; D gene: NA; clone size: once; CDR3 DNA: TGTGCCAGCAGCCAAGATGGGAGTCCCTCCTACGAGCAGTACTTC; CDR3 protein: CASSQDGSPSYEQYF
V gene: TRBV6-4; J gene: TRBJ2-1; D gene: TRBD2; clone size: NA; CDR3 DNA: TGTGCCAGCAGTGACTCGGAGGCTAGCGGCAATGAGCAGTTCTTC; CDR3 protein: CASSDSEASGNEQFF
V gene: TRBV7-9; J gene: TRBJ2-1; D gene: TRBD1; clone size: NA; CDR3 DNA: TGTGCCAGCAGCCCCAGGTGGGACAGCTACAATGAGCAGTTCTTC; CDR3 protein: CASSPRWDSYNEQFF
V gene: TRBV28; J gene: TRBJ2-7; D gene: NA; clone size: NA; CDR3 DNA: TGTGCCAGCAGTTTAACAGGGCGTAACGACGAGCAGTACTTC; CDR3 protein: CASSLTGRNDEQYF
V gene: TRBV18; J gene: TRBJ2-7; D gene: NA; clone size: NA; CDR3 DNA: TGTGCCAGCTCACCCTCTCTTCAGGGTCGGGACGAGCAGTACTTC; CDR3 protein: CASSPSLQGRDEQYF
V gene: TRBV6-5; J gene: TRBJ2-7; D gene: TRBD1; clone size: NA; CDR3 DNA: TGTGCCAGCAGTTGGGGACAGGGGGTAAACGAGCAGTACTTC; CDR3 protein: CASSWGQGVNEQYF
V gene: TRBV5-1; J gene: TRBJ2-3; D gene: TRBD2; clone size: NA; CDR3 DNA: TGCGCCAGCAGCTTGGTGTCTAGCGGACGGGTGGGAGATACGCAGTATTTT; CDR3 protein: CASSLVSSGRVGDTQYF
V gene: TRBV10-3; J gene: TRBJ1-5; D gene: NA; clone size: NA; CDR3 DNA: TGTGCCATCAGTGAGTCCGGACATTCGAGCAATCAGCCCCAGCATTTT; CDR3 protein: CAISESGHSSNQPQHF
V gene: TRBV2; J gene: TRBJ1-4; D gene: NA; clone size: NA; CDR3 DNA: TGTGCCAGAAGTGAAAGTCGAGGGGAAAAACTGTTTTTT; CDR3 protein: CARSESRGEKLFF
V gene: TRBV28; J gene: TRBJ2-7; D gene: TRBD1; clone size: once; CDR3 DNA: TGTGCCAGCAGCCTTGGGACAGGTTACGAGCAGTACTTC; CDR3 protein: CASSLGTGYEQYF
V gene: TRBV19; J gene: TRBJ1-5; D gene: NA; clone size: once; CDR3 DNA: TGTGCCAGTAAGGGATATGTGGACCTAAATCAGCCCCAGCATTTT; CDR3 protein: CASKGYVDLNQPQHF
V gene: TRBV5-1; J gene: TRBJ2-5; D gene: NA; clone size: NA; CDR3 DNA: TGCGCCAGCAGCTCGTGGCAAGGAAACTCAGAGACCCAGTACTTC; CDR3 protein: CASSSWQGNSETQYF
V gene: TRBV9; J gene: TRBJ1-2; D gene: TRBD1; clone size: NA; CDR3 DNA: TGTGCCAGCAGCCCCAGTCCCGGGACAGGGAACAGTGGCTACACCTTC; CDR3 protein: CASSPSPGTGNSGYTF
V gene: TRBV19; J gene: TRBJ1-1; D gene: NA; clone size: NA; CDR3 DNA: TGTGCCAGTAGTACTGAGGGGATGAACACTGAAGCTTTCTTT; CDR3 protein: CASSTEGMNTEAFF
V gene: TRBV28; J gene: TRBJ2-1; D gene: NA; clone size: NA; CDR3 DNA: TGTGCCAGCAGTCCCGCCCGGGGGACAGAAAACAATGAGCAGTTCTTC; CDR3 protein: CASSPARGTENNEQFF
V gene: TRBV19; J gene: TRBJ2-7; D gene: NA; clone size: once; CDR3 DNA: TGTGCCAGTAGAGGGGGCTACGAGCAGTACTTC; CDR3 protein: CASRGGYEQYF
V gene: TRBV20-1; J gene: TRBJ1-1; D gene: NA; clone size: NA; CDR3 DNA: TGCAGTACAAAAAGGGTCACTGAAGCTTTCTTT; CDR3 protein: CSTKRVTEAFF
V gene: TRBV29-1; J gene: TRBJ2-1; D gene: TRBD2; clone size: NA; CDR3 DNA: TGCAGCGTTCCGGGACTAGCGGGTTCGGTTGGGGCCAATGAGCAGTTCTTC; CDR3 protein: CSVPGLAGSVGANEQFF
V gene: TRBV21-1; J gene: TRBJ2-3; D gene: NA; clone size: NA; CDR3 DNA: TGTGCCAGCAGCAAAAGGCAGGGACGAAGCGGGAGGTGTCGAAAGGATACGCAGTATTTT; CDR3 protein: CASSKRQGRSGRCRKDTQYF
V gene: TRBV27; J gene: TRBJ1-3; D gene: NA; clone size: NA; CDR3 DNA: TGTGCCAGCAGTTCCAGGGTCTCCTCTGGAAACACCATATATTTT; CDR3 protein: CASSSRVSSGNTIYF
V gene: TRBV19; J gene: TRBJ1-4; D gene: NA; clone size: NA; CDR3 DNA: TGTGCCAGTAGTTTCGATTTCGGTGAAAAACTGTTTTTT; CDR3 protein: CASSFDFGEKLFF
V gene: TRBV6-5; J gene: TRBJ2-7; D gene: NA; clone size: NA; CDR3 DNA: TGTGCCAGCAGTTACTCGATCCCGGGGGCCTACTACGAGCAGTACTTC; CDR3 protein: CASSYSIPGAYYEQYF
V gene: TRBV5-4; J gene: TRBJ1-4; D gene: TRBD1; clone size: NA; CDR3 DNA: TGTGCCAGCAGCCGACGGACAGGGGCAACTAATGAAAAACTGTTTTTT; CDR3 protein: CASSRRTGATNEKLFF
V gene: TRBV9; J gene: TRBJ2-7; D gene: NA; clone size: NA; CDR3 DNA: TGTGCCAGCAGCGTAGAGGCAGGGACTCGGTACGAGCAGTACTTC; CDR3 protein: CASSVEAGTRYEQYF
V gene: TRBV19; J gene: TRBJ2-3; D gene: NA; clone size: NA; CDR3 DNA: TGTGCCAGTAGTAAAGGGAGCGGGAGCACAGATACGCAGTATTTT; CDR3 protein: CASSKGSGSTDTQYF
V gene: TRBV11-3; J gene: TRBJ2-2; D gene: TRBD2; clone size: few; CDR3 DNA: TGTGCCAGCAGCTTAAGCATATTACTAGCGGGAGTAAACACCGGGGAGCTGTTTTTT; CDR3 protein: CASSLSILLAGVNTGELFF
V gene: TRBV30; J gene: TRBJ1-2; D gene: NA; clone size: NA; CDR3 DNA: TGTGCCTGGAGCGACAGTCCTACCAACTATGGCTACACCTTC; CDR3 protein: CAWSDSPTNYGYTF
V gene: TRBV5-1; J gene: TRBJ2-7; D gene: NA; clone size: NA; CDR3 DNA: TGCGCCAGCAGCTACAGAGGGGGACCCTTACTCTCCTACGAGCAGTACTTC; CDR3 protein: CASSYRGGPLLSYEQYF
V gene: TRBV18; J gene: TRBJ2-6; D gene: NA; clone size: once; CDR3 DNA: TGTGCCAGCTCACCGGGACACCAGGGGCGCTCTGGGGCCAACGTCCTGACTTTC; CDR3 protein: CASSPGHQGRSGANVLTF
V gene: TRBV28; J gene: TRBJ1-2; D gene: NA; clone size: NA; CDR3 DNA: TGTGCCAGCAGTTTAGGGTATAGCGATGGCTACACCTTC; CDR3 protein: CASSLGYSDGYTF
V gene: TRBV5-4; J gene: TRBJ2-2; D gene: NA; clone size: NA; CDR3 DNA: TGTGCCAGCAGAAAGGGGACAACGAACACCGGGGAGCTGTTTTTT; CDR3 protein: CASRKGTTNTGELFF
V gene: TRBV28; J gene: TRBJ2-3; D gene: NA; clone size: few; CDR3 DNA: TGTGCCACCAAAGAAGGGGTCGATACGCAGTATTTT; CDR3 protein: CATKEGVDTQYF
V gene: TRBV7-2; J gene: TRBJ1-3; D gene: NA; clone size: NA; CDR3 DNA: TGTGCCAGCAGCAAACAGAGCTCTGGAAACACCATATATTTT; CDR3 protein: CASSKQSSGNTIYF
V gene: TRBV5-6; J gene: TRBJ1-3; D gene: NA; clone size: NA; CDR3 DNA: TGTGCCAGCAGCTTGATCTCGACGGAAAGAAACACCATATATTTT; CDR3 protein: CASSLISTERNTIYF
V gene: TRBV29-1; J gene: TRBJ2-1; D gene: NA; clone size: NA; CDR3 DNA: TGCAGCGTTAGGCTAGAAGGGAGTGAGCAGTTCTTC; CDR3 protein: CSVRLEGSEQFF
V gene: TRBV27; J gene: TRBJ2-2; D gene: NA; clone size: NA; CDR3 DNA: TGTGCCAGCAGTCCACTCCTGATCGGGGAGCTGTTTTTT; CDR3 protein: CASSPLLIGELFF
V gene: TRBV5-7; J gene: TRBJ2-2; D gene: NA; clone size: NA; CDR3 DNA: TGTGCCAGCAGCTTGGGACCGGCGAGGACCGGGGAGCTGTTTTTT; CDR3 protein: CASSLGPARTGELFF
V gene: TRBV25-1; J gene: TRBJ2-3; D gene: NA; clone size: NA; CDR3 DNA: TGTGCCAGCAGGCCGGGGAGCCGGGAAAGCACAGATACGCAGTATTTT; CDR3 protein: CASRPGSRESTDTQYF
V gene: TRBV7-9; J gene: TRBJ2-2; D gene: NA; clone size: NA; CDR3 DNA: TGTGCCAGCAGCTTAGACACGAACACCGGGGAGCTGTTTTTT; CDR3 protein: CASSLDTNTGELFF
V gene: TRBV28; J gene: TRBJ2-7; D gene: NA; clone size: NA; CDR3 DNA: TGTGCCAGCAGTTTACACCACAGGGTTCCGTACGAGCAGTACTTC; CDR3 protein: CASSLHHRVPYEQYF
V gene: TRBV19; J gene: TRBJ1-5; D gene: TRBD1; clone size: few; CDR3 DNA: TGTGCCAGCAGAAGCCCGGGACAGGGGGGTGAGCAGCCCCAGCATTTT; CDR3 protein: CASRSPGQGGEQPQHF
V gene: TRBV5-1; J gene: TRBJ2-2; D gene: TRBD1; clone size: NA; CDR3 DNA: TGCGCCAGCAGCTTTGGAGACAGGGGTCGAACAGTCGGGGAGCTGTTTTTT; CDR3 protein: CASSFGDRGRTVGELFF
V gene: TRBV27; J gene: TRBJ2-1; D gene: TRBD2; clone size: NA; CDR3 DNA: TGTGCCAGCAGTCCCTCTCCGGGACTAGCGGGAGGATTCTCCTACAATGAGCAGTTCTTC; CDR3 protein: CASSPSPGLAGGFSYNEQFF
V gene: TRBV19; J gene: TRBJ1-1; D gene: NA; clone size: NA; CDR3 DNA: TGTGCCAGTAAAAAGGGGGGGCACACTGAAGCTTTCTTT; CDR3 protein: CASKKGGHTEAFF
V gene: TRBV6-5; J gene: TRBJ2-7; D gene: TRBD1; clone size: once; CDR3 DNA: TGTGCCAGCAGTTTCAGGGGGCTCGACGAGCAGTACTTC; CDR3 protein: CASSFRGLDEQYF
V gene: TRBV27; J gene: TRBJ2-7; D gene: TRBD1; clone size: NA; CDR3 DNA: TGTGCCAGCACCACTCTGAATAGACAGGGGTCGCATGAGCAGTACTTC; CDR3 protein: CASTTLNRQGSHEQYF